Sequencing of this TCR beta chain was carried out in a study of OX40 agonist ivuxolimab in advanced cancers. Study summary: Patients enrolled in dose escalation were diagnosed with hepatocellular carcinoma, melanoma, renal cell or head and neck cancer.

The CDR3 loop spans 15 amino acids. Germline CDR1 and CDR2: LNHDA and SQIVND (reference sequence). V lost 7 bases to trimming and J lost 0 bases, with 15 bases between them. The table came from immunoSEQ multiplex PCR; TCRdb's copy has only in-frame clones and leaves some out. The sample lists some 11,000 clones; around 86% were seen once. The specimen comprised CD4+ or CD8+ T cells sorted from blood, sampled in a trial of the OX40 agonist ivuxolimab. The chain carries TRBV19 and TRBJ1-1; D is unresolved. This clonotype was obtained from an adult with an advanced solid tumor such as melanoma, head and neck, liver or kidney cancer. The CDR3 nucleotides read TGTGCCAGTACCGCAGAGCGGGATTTGAACACTGAAGCTTTCTTT. This translates into CASTAERDLNTEAFF.